A single sample gave rise to the 18 T cell receptor beta chains below, sequenced in a study of shared clonotypes between healthy human individuals (TCRdb year 2020). Libraries were made using the immunoSEQ multiplex PCR assay. Imported from immuneACCESS, the table was reduced by TCRdb to in-frame sequences with V and J called. These copies leave out some clones; in studies compared against another copy, an unresolved V gene accounts for under half, and the cause of the remainder is not known. The sample contains some 2.1 million clones, 85% to 95% of them found a single time. 0.9% to 1.3% of the sample goes to the ten largest clones. CD8 naive samples consisted of CD45RO-negative cells that were positively selected for CCR7, yielding a CD45RA+CCR7+ population without TemRA cells. Material for sequencing was naive CD8+ T cells sorted from blood. This specimen's cell subset or site label, interpreted: CD45RA+CCR7+. These receptors originate from a man aged 18-30 years in good health.

The chain couples TRBV12-5 to TRBJ2-7; D call uncertain. The CDR3 consists of 11 residues. CDR1 is LGHNT and CDR2 is FRNRAP in the germline V gene. Trimming left V 1 base short and J 8 bases short, with 6 bases between. CDR3 in amino acids: CASGLARKQYF. In DNA, the CDR3 is TGTGCTAGTGGTTTGGCGAGGAAGCAGTACTTC. The full variable domain, completed using reference TRBV12-5 and TRBJ2-7, is DARVTQTPRHKVTEMGQEVTMRCQPILGHNTVFWYRQTMMQGLELLAYFRNRAPLDDSGMPKDRFSAEMPDATLATLKIQPSEPRDSAVYFCASGLARKQYFGPGTRLTVT.

This chain links TRBV30 with TRBJ2-7; D not resolved. There are 13 residues in the CDR3. Germline CDR1 is GTSNPN and CDR2 is SVGIG (reference sequence). Deletions cut 2 bases from V and 5 bases from J, with 13 bases between. CDR3 sequence: CAWSSPALDEQYF. In nucleotides, the CDR3 is TGTGCCTGGAGTTCCCCGGCTTTGGACGAGCAGTACTTC.

CDR3 sequence: CAGGLAGEVPTDTQYF. CDR3 nucleotides: TGTGCCGGGGGACTAGCGGGGGAGGTGCCCACAGATACGCAGTATTTT. The chain combines TRBV7-9 with TRBJ2-3, with TRBD2 identical over 14 bases. The CDR3 runs to 16 residues. J gave up 2 bases and V 11 bases, and 9 bases lay outside the gene matches. The germline V gene encodes CDR1 SEHNR and CDR2 FQNEAQ (reference sequence).

The sample holds one count of this clone. The genes are TRBV5-6 and TRBJ1-3; the D gene is possibly TRBD1 (6 bases). The CDR3 extends over 15 amino acids. CDR1 is SGHDT and CDR2 is YYEEEE in the germline V gene. Trimming removed 0 bases at V and 0 bases at J, with 7 bases between. The CDR3 DNA reads as TGTGCCAGCAGCTTGGGGACAGTCTCTGGAAACACCATATATTTT. Amino acid sequence: CASSLGTVSGNTIYF.

This sequence joins TRBV28 and TRBJ2-7; TRBD2 might be the D (6 bases). The V end was cut by 6 bases, the J end by 4 bases, with 19 bases between. CDR1 and CDR2 (germline): MDHEN, SYDVKM. The CDR3 extends over 15 amino acids. The CDR3 here is CASSPVGSGGYEQYF. CDR3 sequence (DNA): TGTGCCAGCAGCCCGGTGGGTAGCGGAGGATACGAGCAGTACTTC.

The chain joins TRBV6-6 to TRBJ2-7; D is undetermined. V was clipped by 7 bases and J by 0 bases, with 16 bases between them. The germline gives CDR1 MNHNY, CDR2 SVGAGI (reference sequence). The CDR3 runs 15 residues. In nucleotides, the CDR3 is TGTGCCAGCACCCCGGAGCAGCTCGCCTCCTACGAGCAGTACTTC. Translating gives CASTPEQLASYEQYF.

Note on this clone: This same CDR3 is encoded by further DNA sequences in the sample. The chain employs TRBV30 and TRBJ2-7; 10 nucleotides line up with TRBD1. Germline V gene lookup returns CDR1 GTSNPN and CDR2 SVGIG (reference sequence). The V segment lost 5 bases and the J segment 4 bases; nucleotides outside the gene matches: 2. This CDR3 has 12 residues. CDR3 sequence reads: CAWGQGGYEQYF. In DNA, the CDR3 is TGTGCCTGGGGACAGGGGGGGTACGAGCAGTACTTC.

This clone came up once. The chain has TRBV21-1 and TRBJ2-7; the DNA was not used to check the table's D call, TRBD1. TRBV21-1 is classified as a pseudogene. The CDR3 spans 14 residues. CDR3 loop: CASSTRQNSYEQYF. Written as DNA, the CDR3 is TGTGCCAGCAGCACCCGACAGAACTCCTACGAGCAGTACTTC.

V usage is TRBV11-2 and J usage is TRBJ2-7; D remains ambiguous. Trimming removed 6 bases from V and 6 bases from J, with 12 bases in between. Germline V lookup: CDR1 SGHAT, CDR2 FQNNGV. The CDR3 sequence is 12 residues long. The CDR3 DNA follows: TGTGCCAGCAGTAAGGGTTGGGGCGAGCAGTACTTC. This gives the protein CASSKGWGEQYF.

J is TRBJ2-1 and V is TRBV9, with TRBD2 as a possible D gene (7 bases). This CDR3 contains 16 residues. The V and J ends lost 2 bases and 5 bases respectively, with 17 bases between them. Germline V lookup: CDR1 SGDLS, CDR2 YYNGEE. CDR3 sequence: CASSVLGGTTDNEQFF. For the CDR3, the DNA is TGTGCCAGCAGCGTCTTAGGGGGGACTACCGACAATGAGCAGTTCTTC.

This chain links TRBV7-9 with TRBJ2-1, with 9 bases aligning to TRBD1. Germline V CDR1 and CDR2: SEHNR, FQNEAQ (reference sequence). J lost 6 bases, V lost 7 bases, and 10 bases had no gene match. The CDR3 consists of 15 residues. CDR3 sequence: CASTVTGGAGNEQFF. CDR3 nucleotide sequence: TGTGCCAGCACCGTCACAGGGGGCGCGGGCAATGAGCAGTTCTTC.

The genes are TRBV27 and TRBJ2-7; D assignment may be TRBD1 or TRBD2 (7 bases each). The germline gives CDR1 MNHEY, CDR2 SMNVEV (reference sequence). This CDR3 has 19 amino acids. V lost 2 bases and J 9 bases, leaving 32 bases between the germline ends. The CDR3 region has the DNA TGTGCCAGCAGTTTACCCCTTCTCGACAGGGAGGGATTTCTACGGGGGCAGTACTTC. This translates into CASSLPLLDREGFLRGQYF.

The chain is built from TRBV6-5 and TRBJ1-1; D not certain. The germline V gene encodes CDR1 MNHEY and CDR2 SVGAGI. V gave up 8 bases and J gave up 2 bases, with 12 bases separating them. This CDR3 contains 13 residues. This CDR3 reads CASGREVNTEAFF. CDR3 coding DNA: TGTGCCAGCGGGAGGGAGGTAAACACTGAAGCTTTCTTT.

The chain couples TRBV28 to TRBJ1-5; TRBD1 matches 7 bases. With V trimmed by 5 bases and J by 3 bases, 4 bases remained unmatched. CDR1 is MDHEN, CDR2 SYDVKM, per germline. The CDR3 covers 14 residues. The CDR3 DNA sequence: TGTGCCAGCAGTGCAACAGGGGCCAATCAGCCCCAGCATTTT. It encodes CASSATGANQPQHF. The variable domain in full, with the rest retrieved from reference TRBV28 and TRBJ1-5, is DVKVTQSSRYLVKRTGEKVFLECVQDMDHENMFWYRQDPGLGLRLIYFSYDVKMKEKGDIPEGYSVSREKKERFSLILESASTNQTSMYLCASSATGANQPQHFGDGTRLSIL.

The gene calls are TRBV7-3 and TRBJ1-5, with no clear D. In germline, CDR1 is SGHTA, CDR2 FQGTGA. V gave up 2 bases and J gave up 0 bases, with 17 bases separating them. The CDR3 is made up of 18 amino acids. CDR3 in DNA: TGTGCCAGCAGCTTACCGGAGGCGGGTGACTATAGCAATCAGCCCCAGCATTTT. It yields the protein CASSLPEAGDYSNQPQHF. Supplemented by reference TRBV7-3 and TRBJ1-5, the full variable domain reads GAGVSQTPSNKVTEKGKYVELRCDPISGHTALYWYRQSLGQGPEFLIYFQGTGAADDSGLPNDRFFAVRPEGSVSTLKIQRTERGDSAVYLCASSLPEAGDYSNQPQHFGDGTRLSIL.

This clone was seen only once. This rearrangement joins TRBV29-1 to TRBJ2-5; the match to TRBD2 covers 14 bases. There are 14 residues in the CDR3. J lost 5 bases, V lost 3 bases, and 2 bases had no gene match. Germline lookup yields CDR1 SQVTM and CDR2 ANQGSEA. The CDR3 spells CSVDGLAGGETQYF. The CDR3 nucleotides are TGCAGCGTTGATGGACTAGCGGGGGGTGAGACCCAGTACTTC.

V usage is TRBV27 and J usage is TRBJ2-3; D remains unclear. V dropped 7 bases and J dropped 3 bases, with 14 bases sitting between them. CDR1 MNHEY and CDR2 SMNVEV come from the germline V gene (reference sequence). The CDR3 runs to 14 residues. The CDR3 coding sequence is TGTGCCAGCAAGGGTCTAGTCATGACAGATACGCAGTATTTT. This translates into CASKGLVMTDTQYF.

V is TRBV11-2 and J is TRBJ2-7, with D tentatively TRBD2 (6 bases). In germline, CDR1 is SGHAT, CDR2 FQNNGV. This CDR3 contains 15 residues. V lost 5 bases to trimming and J lost 3 bases, with 17 bases between them. The CDR3 here is CASSPPGGIDYEQYF. The CDR3 DNA is TGTGCCAGCAGCCCACCTGGCGGGATAGACTACGAGCAGTACTTC.